This T cell receptor (beta chain) was found in a study of naive CD8 T cells in extremely preterm neonates. This table comes from immunoSEQ multiplex PCR, and its TCRdb copy is limited to in-frame clones, with some not included. Found here are approximately 4,900 clones, roughly 97% of them singletons; the top ten hold approximately 0.49%. This clone was detected once. Its antigen is unknown. Overall study findings and caveats: Preterm neonates shared more CDR3 nucleotide sequences (roughly 2.5%) than older groups.

Deliveries were elective term cesareans at roughly 35-41 weeks, with no labor or membrane rupture. The CDR3 length is 17 residues. The receptor was derived from a newborn in good health. This rearrangement joins TRBV1 to TRBJ1-5. TRBV1 is recorded as a pseudogene. Source material: naive CD8+ T cells from cord blood. The CDR3 sequence: CTSSRFNGERSNQPQHF. CDR3 sequence (DNA): TGCACCAGCAGCCGATTCAACGGGGAGAGGAGCAATCAGCCCCAGCATTTT.